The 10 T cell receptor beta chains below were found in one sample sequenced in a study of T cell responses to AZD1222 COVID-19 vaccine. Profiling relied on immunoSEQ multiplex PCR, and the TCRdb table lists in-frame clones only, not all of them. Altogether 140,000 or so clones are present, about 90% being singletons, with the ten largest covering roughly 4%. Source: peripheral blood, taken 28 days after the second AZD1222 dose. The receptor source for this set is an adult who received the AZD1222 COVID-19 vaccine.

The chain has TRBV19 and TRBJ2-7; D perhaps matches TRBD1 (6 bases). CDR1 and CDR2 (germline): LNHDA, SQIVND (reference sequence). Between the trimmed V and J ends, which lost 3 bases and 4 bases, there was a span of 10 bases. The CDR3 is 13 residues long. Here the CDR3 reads CASSIAGAYEQYF. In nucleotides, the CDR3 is TGTGCCAGTAGTATCGCAGGGGCATACGAGCAGTACTTC.

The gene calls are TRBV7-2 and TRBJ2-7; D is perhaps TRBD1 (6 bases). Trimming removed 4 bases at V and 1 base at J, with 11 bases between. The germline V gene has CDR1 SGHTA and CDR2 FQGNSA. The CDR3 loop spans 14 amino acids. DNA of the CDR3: TGTGCCAGCAGCTCCAACAGGGATTCCTACGAGCAGTACTTC. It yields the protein CASSSNRDSYEQYF.

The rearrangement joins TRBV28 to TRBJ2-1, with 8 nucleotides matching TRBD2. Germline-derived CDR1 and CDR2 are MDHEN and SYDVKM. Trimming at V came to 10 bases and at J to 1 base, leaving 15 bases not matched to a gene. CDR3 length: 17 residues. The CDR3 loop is CATHGPMGGGSYNEQFF. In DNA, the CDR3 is TGTGCCACCCATGGGCCTATGGGCGGGGGGTCCTACAATGAGCAGTTCTTC.

CDR3 nucleotide sequence: TGCGCCAGCCGACAGGGTCTAGAAGCTTTCTTT. This sequence encodes CASRQGLEAFF. The rearrangement joins TRBV5-1 to TRBJ1-1, with TRBD1 matching over 7 bases. The CDR3 loop spans 11 amino acids. Looked up from germline, CDR1 is SGHRS and CDR2 is YFSETQ. The V gene end was trimmed by 7 bases and the J gene end by 8 bases; junction bases not matched to a gene: 5.

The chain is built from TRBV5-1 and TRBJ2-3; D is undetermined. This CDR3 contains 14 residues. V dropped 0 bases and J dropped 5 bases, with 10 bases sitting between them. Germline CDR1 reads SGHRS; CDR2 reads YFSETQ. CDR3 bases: TGCGCCAGCAGCTTGGGGCTAGTGGTAGATACGCAGTATTTT. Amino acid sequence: CASSLGLVVDTQYF.

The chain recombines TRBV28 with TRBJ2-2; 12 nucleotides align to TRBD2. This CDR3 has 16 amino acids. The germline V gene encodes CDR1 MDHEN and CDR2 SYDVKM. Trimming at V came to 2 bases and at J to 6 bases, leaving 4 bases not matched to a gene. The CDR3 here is CASSLTTSGSSGELFF. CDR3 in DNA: TGTGCCAGCAGTTTAACGACTAGCGGGAGTTCCGGGGAGCTGTTTTTT. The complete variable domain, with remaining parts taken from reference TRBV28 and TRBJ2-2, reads DVKVTQSSRYLVKRTGEKVFLECVQDMDHENMFWYRQDPGLGLRLIYFSYDVKMKEKGDIPEGYSVSREKKERFSLILESASTNQTSMYLCASSLTTSGSSGELFFGEGSRLTVL.

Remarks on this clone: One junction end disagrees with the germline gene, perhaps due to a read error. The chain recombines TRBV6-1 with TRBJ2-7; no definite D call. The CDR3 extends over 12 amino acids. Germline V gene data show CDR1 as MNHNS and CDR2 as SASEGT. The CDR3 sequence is CASGENSYEQYF. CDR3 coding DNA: TGTGCCAGCGGTGAGAACTCCTACGAGCAGTACTTC.

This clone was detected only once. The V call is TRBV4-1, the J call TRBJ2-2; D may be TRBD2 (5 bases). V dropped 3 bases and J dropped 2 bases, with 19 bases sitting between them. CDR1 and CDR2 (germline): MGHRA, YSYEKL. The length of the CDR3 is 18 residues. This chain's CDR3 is CASSQSLRRGANTGELFF. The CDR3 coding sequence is TGCGCCAGCAGCCAGTCACTCCGACGGGGAGCCAACACCGGGGAGCTGTTTTTT.

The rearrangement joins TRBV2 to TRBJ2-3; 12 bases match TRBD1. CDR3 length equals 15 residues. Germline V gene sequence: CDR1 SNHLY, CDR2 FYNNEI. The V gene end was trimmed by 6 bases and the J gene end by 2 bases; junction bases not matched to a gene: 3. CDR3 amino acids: CASRGTGGITDTQYF. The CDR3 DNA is TGTGCCAGCAGAGGGACAGGGGGCATCACAGATACGCAGTATTTT.

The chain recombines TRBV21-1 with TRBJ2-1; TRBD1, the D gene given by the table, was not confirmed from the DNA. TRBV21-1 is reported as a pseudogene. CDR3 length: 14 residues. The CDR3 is CASSKQGPSNEQFF. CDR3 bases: TGTGCCAGCAGCAAGCAGGGGCCAAGCAATGAGCAGTTCTTC.